This entry concerns a single T cell receptor (beta chain). Its antigen is not known. For TCRbeta, the library was prepared with unique molecular identifiers. TCRdb reprocessed the PCR reads with MiXCR, giving one entry per CDR3 protein. The table has 200,000 to 250,000 distinct CDR3 sequences, roughly 25% seen once. This specimen belongs to a study of T-cell reconstitution after alpha-beta-depleted transplantation in children. Findings and caveats of the study: By about two months after transplant, alpha-beta T cells reportedly arose from several hundred graft clones that had expanded.

The germline V gene has CDR1 SGHTA and CDR2 FQGNSA. Trimming cost V 8 bases and J 0 bases, with 16 bases left between them. The CDR3 totals 15 residues. The rearrangement links TRBV7-2 to TRBJ1-1, with D maybe TRBD1 (5 bases). The source is a female patient between 2 and 15 years old who had a stem cell transplant for congenital amegakaryocytic thrombocytopenia, so the T cells may come from the graft donor. The sample consisted of PBMCs, mostly from graft donor cells, taken 360 days after TCRalphabeta/CD19-depleted stem cell transplant. The CDR3 region is CASVPGGKMNTEAFF. DNA of the CDR3: TGTGCCAGCGTTCCGGGGGGGAAGATGAACACTGAAGCTTTCTTT.